The clone carrying this TCR beta chain turned up a few times. Antigen specificity is unknown. The data were produced by immunoSEQ multiplex PCR, yet TCRdb's version contains in-frame clones alone and is incomplete. The sample has under 6,000 clones; 85% to 90% are singletons. Time point here: newly diagnosed, previously untreated cHL patient sample. Magnetic negative selection of thawed PBMCs yielded the CD8+ T cells. Acting as the comparison were PBMCs from newly diagnosed, untreated classical Hodgkin lymphoma. The sample comes from a study of PD-1 blockade in classical Hodgkin lymphoma. CDR3 length: 14 residues. From germline, CDR1 is SEHNR and CDR2 FQNEAQ (reference sequence). V was shortened by 1 base and J by 2 bases, with 9 bases between the two germline ends. Study findings and constraints: Reported findings placed baseline TCR diversity lower in newly diagnosed patients (compared with healthy donors). The causes of the repertoire differences, possibly disease activity or prior therapy, remain undefined.

The sample comprised CD8+ T cells from blood. This TCR was recovered from a human donor with classical Hodgkin lymphoma. The chain has TRBV7-9 and TRBJ2-7; D might be TRBD2 (5 bases). This CDR3 reads CASSLGRVPYEQYF. DNA of the CDR3: TGTGCCAGCAGCTTAGGGCGGGTTCCCTACGAGCAGTACTTC.